This T cell receptor beta chain originates from a study of shared clonotypes between healthy human individuals. Study as a whole: The study enrolled two women and a few men aged 18 to 49. Study observations and caveats: Limitation of the genetic and exposure-history diversity represented came from the few donors. Clonotype sharing among donors, it was expected, would be affected by sequencing depth.

The CDR3 covers 14 residues. Trimming took 7 bases from V and 8 from J, leaving 20 bases between them. CDR1 and CDR2 (germline): LNHDA, SQIVND (reference sequence). Regarding this clone: The antigen is not known.

Libraries were prepared by immunoSEQ multiplex PCR; TCRdb keeps only in-frame clonotypes and omits some of them. Altogether over 400,000 clones are present, almost 80% being singletons, with the ten largest covering 12%. The rearrangement uses TRBV19 and TRBJ1-2; TRBD1 might be the D (5 bases). The clonotype comes from a woman between 40 and 55 years old in good health. Some clones in this sample may be carry-over from other donors' samples. Sequencing input: PBMCs. This CDR3 is CASTQRVRRDGYTF. CDR3 bases: TGTGCCAGTACTCAGAGGGTCAGGAGGGACGGCTACACCTTC. Combining the CDR3 with reference TRBV19 and TRBJ1-2 gives the whole variable domain DGGITQSPKYLFRKEGQNVTLSCEQNLNHDAMYWYRQDPGQGLRLIYYSQIVNDFQKGDIAEGYSVSREKKESFPLTVTSAQKNPTAFYLCASTQRVRRDGYTFGSGTRLTVV.